This T cell receptor (beta chain) was obtained from a study of blood T cell repertoires in COVID-19. On the study more broadly: Nucleic acid was either cDNA or gDNA, and it came from T cells, B-cell-depleted T cells, or PBMCs.

In the original analysis: The assay estimated nucleated cells by amplifying reference gene primers. Repertoires were generated with immunoSEQ multiplex PCR, while TCRdb's copy carries only in-frame clones and drops some. The V and J calls and clone size are taken from that table; D and trimming were inferred from the DNA. The sample has under 150,000 clones, 75% to 85% seen once. Trimming took off 1 base at V and 0 bases at J, with 6 bases between the two ends. CDR3 length equals 15 residues. CDR1 is LGHNT and CDR2 is FRNRAP in the germline V gene. The sequencing sample was made of peripheral blood. This chain uses TRBV12-5 with TRBJ2-2; D gene unclear. The origin of this receptor is a human donor with acute or convalescent COVID-19. The donor label of this sample is uncertain. The CDR3, as DNA: TGTGCTAGTGGTTTGGGGAGCGCGAACACCGGGGAGCTGTTTTTT. Protein product: CASGLGSANTGELFF.